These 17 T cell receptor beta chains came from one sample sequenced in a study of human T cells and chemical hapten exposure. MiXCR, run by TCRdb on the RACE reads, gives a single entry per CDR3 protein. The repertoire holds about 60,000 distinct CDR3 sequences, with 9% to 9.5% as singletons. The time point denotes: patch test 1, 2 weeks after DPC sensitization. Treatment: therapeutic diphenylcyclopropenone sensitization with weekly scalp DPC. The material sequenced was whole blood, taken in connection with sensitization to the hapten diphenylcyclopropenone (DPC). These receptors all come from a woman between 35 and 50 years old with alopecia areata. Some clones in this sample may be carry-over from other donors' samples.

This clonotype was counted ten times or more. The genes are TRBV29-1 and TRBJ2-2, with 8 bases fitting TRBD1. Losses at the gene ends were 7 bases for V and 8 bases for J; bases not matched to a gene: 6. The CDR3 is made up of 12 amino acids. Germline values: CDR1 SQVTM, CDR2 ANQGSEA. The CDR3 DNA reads TGCAGCGGGGGACAGGCGGCGGGGGAGCTGTTTTTT. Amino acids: CSGGQAAGELFF.

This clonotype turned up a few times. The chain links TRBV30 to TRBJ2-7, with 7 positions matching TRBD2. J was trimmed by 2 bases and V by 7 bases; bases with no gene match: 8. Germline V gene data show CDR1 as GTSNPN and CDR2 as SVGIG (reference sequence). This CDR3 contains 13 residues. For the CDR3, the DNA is TGTGCCTCAACCCGGGGGGAAACCTACGAGCAGTACTTC. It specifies CASTRGETYEQYF.

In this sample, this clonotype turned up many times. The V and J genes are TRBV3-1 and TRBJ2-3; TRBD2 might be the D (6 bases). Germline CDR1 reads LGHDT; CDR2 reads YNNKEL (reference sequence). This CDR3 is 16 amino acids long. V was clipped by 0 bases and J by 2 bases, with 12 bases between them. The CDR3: CASSQDRLVATDTQYF. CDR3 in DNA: TGTGCCAGCAGCCAAGACCGACTAGTGGCCACAGATACGCAGTATTTT.

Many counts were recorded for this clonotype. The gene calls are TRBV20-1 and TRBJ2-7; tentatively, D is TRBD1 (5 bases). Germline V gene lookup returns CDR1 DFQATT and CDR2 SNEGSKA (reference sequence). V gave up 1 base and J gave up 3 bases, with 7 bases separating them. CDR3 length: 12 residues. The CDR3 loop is CSARVRDYEQYF. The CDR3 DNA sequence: TGCAGTGCTAGAGTCAGGGACTACGAGCAGTACTTC.

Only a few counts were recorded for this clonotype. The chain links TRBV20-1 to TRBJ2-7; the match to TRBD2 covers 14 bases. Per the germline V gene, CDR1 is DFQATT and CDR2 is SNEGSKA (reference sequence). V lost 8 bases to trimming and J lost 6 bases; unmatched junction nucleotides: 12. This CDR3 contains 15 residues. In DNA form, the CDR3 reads TGCAGTCCGACTAGCGGGGGGGTATTCTCTGGCGAGCAGTACTTC. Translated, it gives CSPTSGGVFSGEQYF.

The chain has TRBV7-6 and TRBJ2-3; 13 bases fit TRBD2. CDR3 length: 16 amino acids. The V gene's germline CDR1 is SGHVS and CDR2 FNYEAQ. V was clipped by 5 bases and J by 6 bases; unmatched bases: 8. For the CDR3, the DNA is TGTGCCAGCAGCGCCGAACTAGCGGGGGGGCTGGATACGCAGTATTTT. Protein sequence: CASSAELAGGLDTQYF.

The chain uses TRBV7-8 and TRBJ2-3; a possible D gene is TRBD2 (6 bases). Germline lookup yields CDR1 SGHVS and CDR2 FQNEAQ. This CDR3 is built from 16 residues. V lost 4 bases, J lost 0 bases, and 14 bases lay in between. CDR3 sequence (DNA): TGTGCCAGCAGCTACATGGGGGGTTCAAGCACAGATACGCAGTATTTT. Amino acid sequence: CASSYMGGSSTDTQYF.

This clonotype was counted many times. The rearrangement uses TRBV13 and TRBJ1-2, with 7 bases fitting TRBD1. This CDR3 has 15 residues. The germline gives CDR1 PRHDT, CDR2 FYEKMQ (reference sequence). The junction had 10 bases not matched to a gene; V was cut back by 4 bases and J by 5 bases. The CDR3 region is CASSSRRGQTYGYTF. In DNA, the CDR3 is TGTGCCAGCAGCTCCCGGAGGGGACAGACATATGGCTACACCTTC. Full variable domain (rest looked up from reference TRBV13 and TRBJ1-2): AAGVIQSPRHLIKEKRETATLKCYPIPRHDTVYWYQQGPGQDPQFLISFYEKMQSDKGSIPDRFSAQQFSDYHSELNMSSLELGDSALYFCASSSRRGQTYGYTFGSGTRLTVV.

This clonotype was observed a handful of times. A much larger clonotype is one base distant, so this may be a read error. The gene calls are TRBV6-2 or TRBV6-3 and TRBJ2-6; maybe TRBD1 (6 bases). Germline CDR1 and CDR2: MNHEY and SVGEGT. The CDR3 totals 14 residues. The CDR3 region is CASSYSSGANVLAF. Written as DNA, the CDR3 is TGTGCCAGCAGTTACTCTTCAGGGGCCAACGTCCTGGCTTTC.

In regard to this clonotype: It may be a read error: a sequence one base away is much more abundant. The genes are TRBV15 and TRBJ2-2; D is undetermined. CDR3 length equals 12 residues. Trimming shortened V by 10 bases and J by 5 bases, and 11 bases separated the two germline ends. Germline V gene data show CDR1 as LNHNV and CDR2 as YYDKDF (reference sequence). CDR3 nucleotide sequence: TGTGCCATCGAGAGGTGGACCGGGGAGCTGTTTTTT. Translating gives CAIERWTGELFF.

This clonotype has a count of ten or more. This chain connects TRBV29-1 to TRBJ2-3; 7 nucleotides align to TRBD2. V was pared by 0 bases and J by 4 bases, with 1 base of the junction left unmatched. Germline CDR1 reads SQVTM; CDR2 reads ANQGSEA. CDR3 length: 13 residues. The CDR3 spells CSVEEAGADTQYF. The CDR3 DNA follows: TGCAGCGTTGAAGAGGCGGGGGCAGATACGCAGTATTTT.

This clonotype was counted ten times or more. CDR3 amino acids: CASSRGQGFTYEQYF. DNA of the CDR3: TGTGCCAGCAGTCGCGGACAGGGCTTCACCTACGAGCAGTACTTC. V gene TRBV6-6 combines with J gene TRBJ2-7; 8 nucleotides match TRBD1. V lost 5 bases and J lost 2; bases outside the gene matches: 8. The CDR3 has 15 residues. Germline V gene sequence: CDR1 MNHNY, CDR2 SVGAGI (reference sequence).

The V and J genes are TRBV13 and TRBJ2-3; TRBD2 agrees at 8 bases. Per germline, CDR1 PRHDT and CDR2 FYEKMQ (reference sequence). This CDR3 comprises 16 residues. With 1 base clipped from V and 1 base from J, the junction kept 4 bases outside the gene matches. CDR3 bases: TGTGCCAGCAGCTTAGTTGGTAGCGGGGGCACAGATACGCAGTATTTT. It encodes CASSLVGSGGTDTQYF.

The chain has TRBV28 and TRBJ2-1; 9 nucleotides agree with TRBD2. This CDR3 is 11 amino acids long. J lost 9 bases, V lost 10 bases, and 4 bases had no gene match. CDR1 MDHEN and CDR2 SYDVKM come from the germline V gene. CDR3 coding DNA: TGTGCCACCAAACTAGCGGGTGAGCAGTTCTTC. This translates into CATKLAGEQFF.

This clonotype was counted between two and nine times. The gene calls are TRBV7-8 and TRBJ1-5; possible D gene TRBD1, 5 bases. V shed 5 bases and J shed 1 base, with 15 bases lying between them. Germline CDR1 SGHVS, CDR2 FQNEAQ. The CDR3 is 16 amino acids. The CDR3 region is CASSPGLSGSNQPQHF. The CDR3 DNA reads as TGTGCCAGCAGCCCTGGTCTATCAGGGAGCAATCAGCCCCAGCATTTT.

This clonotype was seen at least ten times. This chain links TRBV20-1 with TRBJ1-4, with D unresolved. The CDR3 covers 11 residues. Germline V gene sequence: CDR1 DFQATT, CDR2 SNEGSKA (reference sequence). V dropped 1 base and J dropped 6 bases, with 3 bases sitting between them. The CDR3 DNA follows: TGCAGTGCTAGAGGACATGAAAAACTGTTTTTT. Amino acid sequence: CSARGHEKLFF.

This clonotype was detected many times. The CDR3 DNA is TGCGCCAGCAGCCGAGAGGGGCAGAAATACAATGAGCAGTTCTTC. Encoded protein: CASSREGQKYNEQFF. J is TRBJ2-1 and V is TRBV4-1; either TRBD1 or TRBD2 may fit D (5 bases each). With 4 bases removed from V and 4 bases from J, the gap between germline ends came to 14 bases. The germline gives CDR1 MGHRA, CDR2 YSYEKL. The CDR3 runs 15 residues.